A selection of T cell receptor beta chains follows, all from one sample in a study of T cell responses to AZD1222 COVID-19 vaccine. The data were produced by immunoSEQ multiplex PCR, yet TCRdb's version contains in-frame clones alone and is incomplete. The table shows 150,000 to 200,000 clones, with 70% to 90% occurring only once. The sequenced sample was peripheral blood, obtained 28 days after the second AZD1222 dose. Source of these receptors: an adult who received the AZD1222 COVID-19 vaccine. The CDR3 runs from the conserved cysteine through the conserved F or W. The order of the fields is clone size, V gene, D gene, J gene, CDR3 DNA, CDR3 protein. The D gene is left open where the match is weak. Part of the rows lack a size; the others show once, few, many or a class for expanded clones.

>once|TRBV6-5|NA|TRBJ2-3
TGTGCCAGCAGCCCCAACTCCGATACGCAGTATTTT
CASSPNSDTQYF
>NA|TRBV5-1|TRBD1|TRBJ2-5
TGCGCCAGCAGCTTGGTTCGAGGGGGCGGAGAGACCCAGTACTTC
CASSLVRGGGETQYF
>NA|TRBV4-1|TRBD1|TRBJ1-1
TGCGCCAGCAGCCAAAAGACAGGGCGGATGAACACTGAAGCTTTCTTT
CASSQKTGRMNTEAFF
>NA|TRBV7-2|TRBD2|TRBJ2-7
TGTGCCAGCAGCTTTAAAACGGGGGGGACCTACGAGCAGTACTTC
CASSFKTGGTYEQYF
>NA|TRBV19|NA|TRBJ2-7
TGTGCCAGTAGTAGGGCTGCGAGTGGTTTAGACGAGCAGTACTTC
CASSRAASGLDEQYF
>NA|TRBV9|NA|TRBJ2-1
TGTGCCAGCAGCGTAGTAGCAGGGTTAAGCAATGAGCAGTTCTTC
CASSVVAGLSNEQFF
>NA|TRBV28|NA|TRBJ1-2
TGTGCGTATCAGAAGGGGGGCTATGGCTACACCTTC
CAYQKGGYGYTF
>NA|TRBV6-5|NA|TRBJ2-5
TGTGCCATCCAGAGCGGGCAAGAGACCCAGTACTTC
CAIQSGQETQYF
>NA|TRBV11-1|NA|TRBJ2-2
TGTGCCAGCAGCTTAGTCGCAGGGGGGACCGGGGAGCTGTTTTTT
CASSLVAGGTGELFF
>once|TRBV19|NA|TRBJ1-2
TGTGCCAGTTATGGGCCGACCTCAGGGGCTAGCTATGGCTACACCTTC
CASYGPTSGASYGYTF
>once|TRBV6-6|TRBD2|TRBJ2-3
TGTGCCAGCAGTTACCCGAGTCGGGGGGGCAGGGATACGCAGTATTTT
CASSYPSRGGRDTQYF
>NA|TRBV4-2|NA|TRBJ1-5
TGTGCCAGCAGCCAAGGGGCCCCACCGTCGGGGGGCAGCAATCAGCCCCAGCATTTT
CASSQGAPPSGGSNQPQHF
>NA|TRBV29-1|NA|TRBJ1-5
TGCAGCGTCGGACAGAGCAATCAGCCCCAGCATTTT
CSVGQSNQPQHF
>NA|TRBV10-3|NA|TRBJ2-7
TGTGCCATCAGTGAGGGACAGCTAACCTACGAGCAGTACTTC
CAISEGQLTYEQYF
>NA|TRBV19|NA|TRBJ1-2
TGTGCCAGTAGTCCGGACACGGACTATGGCTACACCTTC
CASSPDTDYGYTF
>NA|TRBV6-6|NA|TRBJ2-1
TGTGCCAGCAGTTACTCGACGGATGAGCAGTTCTTC
CASSYSTDEQFF
>NA|TRBV19|TRBD1|TRBJ1-3
TGTGCCAGTAGTATAAATTGGGACAGTGGAAACACCATATATTTT
CASSINWDSGNTIYF
>NA|TRBV5-4|NA|TRBJ1-2
TGTGCCAGCATCCTACAGGGCGGGTATGGCTACACCTTC
CASILQGGYGYTF
>NA|TRBV3-1/TRBV3-2|NA|TRBJ2-7
TGTGCCAGCAGCCAAGTGGATAGGGGCTACGAGCAGTACTTC
CASSQVDRGYEQYF
>NA|TRBV7-7|NA|TRBJ2-1
TGTGCCAGCAGCCCTTTAGCGAGGTCTTACAATGAGCAGTTCTTC
CASSPLARSYNEQFF
>NA|TRBV10-2|TRBD1|TRBJ2-7
TGCGCCAGCAGTGACAGGACAGGGGCCCACGAGCAGTACTTC
CASSDRTGAHEQYF
>NA|TRBV19|NA|TRBJ1-5
TGTGCCAGTAGTCGGAGGGGGGATCAGCCCCAGCATTTT
CASSRRGDQPQHF
>NA|TRBV30|NA|TRBJ2-3
TGTGCCTGGAGTAAAGCCCGATCAAGCACAGATACGCAGTATTTT
CAWSKARSSTDTQYF
>NA|TRBV11-1|NA|TRBJ2-7
TGTGCCAGCAGCAGGGGAAACTACGAGCAGTACTTC
CASSRGNYEQYF
>NA|TRBV7-2|TRBD1|TRBJ1-2
TGTGCCAGCAGCTTAGGCCGGGACAGACGAATTTACCCTAACTATGGCTACACCTTC
CASSLGRDRRIYPNYGYTF
>NA|TRBV29-1|NA|TRBJ2-5
TGCAGCGTTGAACTAACAGGGAAGGAGACCCAGTACTTC
CSVELTGKETQYF
>once|TRBV2|NA|TRBJ1-5
TGTGCCAGCAGTGATACAGGGAATCAGCCCCAGCATTTT
CASSDTGNQPQHF
>NA|TRBV20-1|NA|TRBJ2-2
TGCAGTGCTAGAGTGGGTTTCGGGCTGTTTTTT
CSARVGFGLFF
>NA|TRBV27|NA|TRBJ2-6
TGTGCCAGCACACTAACAGTCTCTGGGGCCAACGTCCTGACTTTC
CASTLTVSGANVLTF
>NA|TRBV28|NA|TRBJ1-2
TGTGCCAGCGGATCGGGTGACTACACCTTC
CASGSGDYTF
>NA|TRBV27|NA|TRBJ1-5
TGTGCCAGCAGTTTATTCGGGGGGAATCAGCCCCAGCATTTT
CASSLFGGNQPQHF
>once|TRBV21-1|NA|TRBJ1-3
TGTGCCAGCAGGGGGTTCCAGGTATGCTCTGGAAACACCATATATTTT
CASRGFQVCSGNTIYF
>NA|TRBV9|NA|TRBJ2-2
TGTGCCAGCAGCGTAGCCGACAGTCACACCGGGGAGCTGTTTTTT
CASSVADSHTGELFF
>NA|TRBV4-1|NA|TRBJ1-2
TGCGCCAGCAGCCAAGATGCCAGTCCCCCCTTCTATGGCTACACCTTC
CASSQDASPPFYGYTF
>NA|TRBV28|NA|TRBJ1-2
TGTGCCAGCAGTTTTGGGGGGGCGGGAAAGTATAACTATGGCTACACCTTC
CASSFGGAGKYNYGYTF
>NA|TRBV19|NA|TRBJ1-5
TGTGCCAGCCAAGGGGGCAATCAGCCCCAGCATTTT
CASQGGNQPQHF
>NA|TRBV9|TRBD1|TRBJ2-2
TGTGCCAGCAGCGCCACAGGGGCCAACCCCACCGGGGAGCTGTTTTTT
CASSATGANPTGELFF
>NA|TRBV19|TRBD1|TRBJ2-7
TGTGCCAGTAGTTTACCGGGACAGGGGTCCTACGAGCAGTACTTC
CASSLPGQGSYEQYF
>once|TRBV7-2|NA|TRBJ2-7
TGTGCCAGCAGCTTAGAACCGCAGGCCTACGAGCAGTACTTC
CASSLEPQAYEQYF
>NA|TRBV7-9|NA|TRBJ1-2
TGTGCCAGCAGCTTCTCACTGACAGGAGTCAATACCTTC
CASSFSLTGVNTF
>NA|TRBV5-1|TRBD2|TRBJ2-6
TGCGCCAGCAGCTGGTTCGGGGGGTTACCTTCTGGGGCCAACGTCCTGACTTTC
CASSWFGGLPSGANVLTF
>NA|TRBV11-2|TRBD2|TRBJ2-2
TGTGCCAGCAGCCCCCGGGGGGGGGTTACCGCGAACACCGGGGAGCTGTTTTTT
CASSPRGGVTANTGELFF
>NA|TRBV12-3/TRBV12-4|TRBD1|TRBJ2-2
TGTGCCAGCCAGGGGGATGCCGGGGAGCTGTTTTTT
CASQGDAGELFF
>NA|TRBV18|NA|TRBJ1-3
TGTGCCAGCTCGCCACAGGGAGTCGCTGGAAACACCATATATTTT
CASSPQGVAGNTIYF
>NA|TRBV18|TRBD1|TRBJ2-7
TGTGCCAGCTCAACGGGACAGAACTACGAGCAGTACTTC
CASSTGQNYEQYF
>few|TRBV5-1|NA|TRBJ1-6
TGCGCCAGCAGCTTGTGGGGTGACAGAAATTCACCCCTCCACTTT
CASSLWGDRNSPLHF
>NA|TRBV30|NA|TRBJ2-7
TGTGCCTGGAGATCGAGTAGTACGGGGGAGCAGTACTTC
CAWRSSSTGEQYF
>NA|TRBV5-5|NA|TRBJ1-5
TGTGCCAGCAGCTTGGAGGCAGGGAGAGATCAGCCCCAGCATTTT
CASSLEAGRDQPQHF
>NA|TRBV2|NA|TRBJ1-5
TGTGCCAGCAGTGCTGGGGGTGGCAATCAGCCCCAGCATTTT
CASSAGGGNQPQHF
>NA|TRBV7-3|TRBD2|TRBJ2-7
TGTGCCAGCAGCTTATACCCACCCGGGGGTAGCGGGGGCTACTCCTACGAGCAGTACTTC
CASSLYPPGGSGGYSYEQYF
>many|TRBV7-8|NA|TRBJ1-5
TGTGCCAGCAGCAAGGGGGACCTCGTCAATCAGCCCCAGCATTTT
CASSKGDLVNQPQHF
>NA|TRBV11-2|TRBD1|TRBJ2-2
TGTGCCAGCAGCAAACAAGTCCCGGGACAGGGGGGGACCGGGGAGCTGTTTTTT
CASSKQVPGQGGTGELFF